The rows below give T cell receptor beta chains drawn from one sample of a study of blood T cells in healthy people across ages. Via MiXCR, TCRdb re-called the 5' RACE reads, giving one row per CDR3 protein. The sample shows 1.5 million to 2 million distinct CDR3 sequences, about 31% of them seen only once. The sample was blood. The source of these receptors is a woman aged 25 to 39 in good health. CDR3s include the opening cysteine and the closing phenylalanine or tryptophan. The order of the fields is clone size, V gene, J gene, D gene, CDR3 DNA, CDR3 protein. The D gene is left open where the match is weak. Size is stated for part of the rows, as once, few or many counts, or as a class when the clone is expanded.

few	TRBV20-1	TRBJ1-2	-	TGCAGTGCCGCGGACCACCTTGGCTACACCTTC	CSAADHLGYTF
many	TRBV20-1	TRBJ2-1	-	TGCAGTGCTAGAGACCGGGACGGCTCCTACAATGAGCAGTTCTTC	CSARDRDGSYNEQFF
-	TRBV7-8	TRBJ1-2	-	TGTGCCAGCAGCTTAGTAACGGTGCCTCAGGATGGCTACACCTTC	CASSLVTVPQDGYTF
few	TRBV5-1	TRBJ2-3	-	TGCGCCAGCAGCCCGGGACCTTTAGACACAGATACGCAGTATTTT	CASSPGPLDTDTQYF
-	TRBV12-3/TRBV12-4	TRBJ1-2	TRBD1	TGTGCCAGCGTGAACAGGGGGCTCGACGGAGACTACACCTTC	CASVNRGLDGDYTF
-	TRBV3-1	TRBJ2-3	TRBD2	TGTGCCAGCAGCCAAGATTGGGCTAGCGGGGTCACAGATACGCAGTATTTT	CASSQDWASGVTDTQYF
-	TRBV11-3	TRBJ2-1	-	TGTGCCAGCAGCCTAACCACGGGGCAGGGCAATGAGCAGTTCTTC	CASSLTTGQGNEQFF
few	TRBV20-1	TRBJ2-1	TRBD2	TGCAGTGCTACCGGACTAGCGTTTGGTGAGCAGTTCTTC	CSATGLAFGEQFF
few	TRBV9	TRBJ2-1	TRBD2	TGTGCCAGCAGCGTAGCGGAGGGAGGGAGATTCGATGAGCAGTTCTTC	CASSVAEGGRFDEQFF
-	TRBV10-1	TRBJ2-5	-	TGCGCCAGCAGTTGGACAGAGGAGAAGCAGTACTTC	CASSWTEEKQYF
few	TRBV20-1	TRBJ1-5	TRBD1	TGCAGTGCTAGAGATGAGACAGGGAGGGGAGTTCAGCCCCAGCATTTT	CSARDETGRGVQPQHF
-	TRBV29-1	TRBJ2-7	TRBD1	TGCAGCGTTAACAGGGGAAACCCCTACGAGCAGTACTTC	CSVNRGNPYEQYF
-	TRBV5-1	TRBJ1-1	-	TGCGCCAGCAGCTTGGATATCGGGAGCCTCCACCCTGAAGCTTTCTTT	CASSLDIGSLHPEAFF
-	TRBV5-1	TRBJ2-5	-	TGCGCCAGCAGCTTGGATGGTCCGGGGGCCAGGGAGACCCAGTACTTC	CASSLDGPGARETQYF
-	TRBV9	TRBJ1-2	-	TGTGCCAGCAGCGGACCGCGCAAGGAGGGGTATGGCTACACCTTC	CASSGPRKEGYGYTF
-	TRBV6-2/TRBV6-3	TRBJ1-2	-	TGTGCCAGCAGCAGGGGACGGGATGGCTACACCTTC	CASSRGRDGYTF
many	TRBV20-1	TRBJ2-3	-	TGCAGTGCTAGTTCCGGGACGGTCCCCACAGATACGCAGTATTTT	CSASSGTVPTDTQYF
few	TRBV5-1	TRBJ1-2	TRBD1	TGCGCCAGCAGCAACAGGGGGCCGGCCTATGGCTACACCTTC	CASSNRGPAYGYTF
few	TRBV6-5	TRBJ1-1	-	TGTGCCAGCAGTTACTCTAGTGCTAGCGGGACCCATGAAGCTTTCTTT	CASSYSSASGTHEAFF
-	TRBV28	TRBJ2-7	-	TGTGCCAGCAGTTTGGAGGTCTCAATGCAGTACTTC	CASSLEVSMQYF
-	TRBV3-1	TRBJ1-2	-	TGTGCCAGCAGACCCCGGGCCCTGGAGGATGGCTACACCTTC	CASRPRALEDGYTF
-	TRBV7-9	TRBJ2-7	TRBD1	TGTGCCAGCAGCTTATCGATACAGGGGTACGAGCAGTACTTC	CASSLSIQGYEQYF
few	TRBV6-2/TRBV6-3	TRBJ2-7	TRBD1	TGTGCCAGCACCCTACTGGGACAGGGGTCCTACGAGCAGTACTTC	CASTLLGQGSYEQYF
-	TRBV5-1	TRBJ1-2	TRBD1	TGCGCCAGCAGCCTACGGACAGGTCCTGCCAGTAACTATGGCTACACCTTC	CASSLRTGPASNYGYTF
many	TRBV20-1	TRBJ2-7	TRBD2	TGCAGTGCTAGAGACCCCAGCGGGAGCTCCTACGAGCAGTACTTC	CSARDPSGSSYEQYF
few	TRBV28	TRBJ1-2	TRBD1	TGTGCCACTCCTTCGGACAGGTCCGATGGCTACACCTTC	CATPSDRSDGYTF
few	TRBV15	TRBJ2-1	-	TGTGCCACCAGCAGAGATAGGGGCTTCGACCCGTTCTTC	CATSRDRGFDPFF
few	TRBV7-2	TRBJ1-2	TRBD1	TGTGCCAGCAGGAAGTACGGGACAGGAGACTATGGCTACACCTTC	CASRKYGTGDYGYTF
many	TRBV29-1	TRBJ2-7	-	TGCAGCGATAGCAAGGGCCCCCTTTCCTACGAGCAGTACTTC	CSDSKGPLSYEQYF
-	TRBV29-1	TRBJ1-2	-	TGCAGCGTAAACCCTAACTATGGCTACACCTTC	CSVNPNYGYTF
few	TRBV28	TRBJ2-7	TRBD1	TGTGCCAGCAGCCCTCCCGGGACAGGGACCATCGAGCAGTACTTC	CASSPPGTGTIEQYF
-	TRBV5-1	TRBJ2-1	TRBD2	TGCGCCAGCAGCTTGAATAGCGGGAGGATCTACAATGAGCAGTTCTTC	CASSLNSGRIYNEQFF
few	TRBV15	TRBJ1-2	-	TGTGCCACCAGCAGACCGGACGGGACCTATGGCTACACCTTC	CATSRPDGTYGYTF
few	TRBV7-6	TRBJ2-7	-	TGTGCCAGCAGCTTAGAGGCAGGGAAGGCCTACGAGCAGTACTTC	CASSLEAGKAYEQYF
-	TRBV6-2/TRBV6-3	TRBJ1-5	TRBD1	TGTGCCAGCAGTTACCCGGGACAGGGGAATCAGCCCCAGCATTTT	CASSYPGQGNQPQHF
once	TRBV10-3	TRBJ2-2	TRBD1	TGTGCCATCAGTGACCGTGGACAGGGGACGAACACCGGGGAGCTGTTTTTT	CAISDRGQGTNTGELFF
-	TRBV6-1	TRBJ2-3	-	TGTGCCAGCAGGGAAGACAGGCACACAGATACGCAGTATTTT	CASREDRHTDTQYF
-	TRBV20-1	TRBJ1-1	-	TGCAGTGCTAGAGGGACAGTTCGGAACACTGAAGCTTTCTTT	CSARGTVRNTEAFF
few	TRBV9	TRBJ1-2	TRBD1	TGTGCCAGCAGCGTAGATGGGACAGGGGGCTATGGCTACACCTTC	CASSVDGTGGYGYTF
-	TRBV20-1	TRBJ2-3	-	TGCAGTGCTAGAGGGGGCCTGGCGGGGTCGGGCACAGATACGCAGTATTTT	CSARGGLAGSGTDTQYF
-	TRBV20-1	TRBJ1-1	TRBD1	TGCAGTGCTAGAGAACACAGGGGGCGCGGGACTGAAGCTTTCTTT	CSAREHRGRGTEAFF
few	TRBV20-1	TRBJ2-1	TRBD2	TGCAGTGCTGTAGCTAGCGGGAACGGTGAGCAGTTCTTC	CSAVASGNGEQFF
-	TRBV7-6	TRBJ2-2	-	TGTGCCAGCAGCTTAGAGGCAGCAGGGGCCCTAACCGGGGAGCTGTTTTTT	CASSLEAAGALTGELFF
-	TRBV11-2	TRBJ2-2	TRBD1	TGTGCCAGCAGGATCCTACAGGGGTACACCGGGGAGCTGTTTTTT	CASRILQGYTGELFF
-	TRBV28	TRBJ2-1	TRBD2	TGTGCCAGCAGTTTACCGGGAGGGATGTTGAATGAGCAGTTCTTC	CASSLPGGMLNEQFF